This T cell receptor (beta chain) was documented in a study of Graves' ophthalmopathy and Graves' hyperthyroidism. Whole-study results and caveats: Ophthalmopathy cases were distinguished from stable hyperthyroidism by a 13-signature model, reaching about 85% sensitivity and over 80% specificity.

CDR3 length equals 13 residues. Germline-derived CDR1 and CDR2 are ENHRY and SYGVKD. Amplification targeted the TCR beta CDR3 regions, with RNA transcripts as the source material. Second-round multiplex PCR came after a first-round RT-PCR that employed HTBI primers. In TCRdb, the multiplex PCR reads were re-called with MiXCR into one record per CDR3 protein. The sample holds some 750,000 distinct CDR3 sequences, 40% seen once. Out of about 11 ml of fresh peripheral blood, PBMCs were obtained. On this clonotype itself: No antigen is known for it. The junction differs from germline at one of its ends, possibly a read error.

The V and J genes are TRBV10-3 and TRBJ2-2, with D perhaps assigned TRBD1 or TRBD2 (5 bases each). Sequenced: peripheral blood. This receptor was identified in an adult man with Graves' ophthalmopathy. The CDR3 reads CAISETGTGEPFF. CDR3 bases: TGTGCCATCAGTGAGACGGGGACCGGGGAGCCGTTTTTT.